This T cell receptor beta chain originates from a study of identical twins (dated by TCRdb to 2016 to 2017). As for the study more broadly: The study deep-sequenced TCR alpha and beta repertoires from monozygotic twins, unrelated adults of various ages and cord blood to test whether fetal clonotypes persist. To rule out contamination, replicate twin experiments were performed at different times with different library preparation protocols.

Per the germline V gene (reference sequence), MNHEY is the CDR1 and SMNVEV is the CDR2. The CDR3 starts with the cysteine, ends with the phenylalanine, and has 11 residues. Of the read, only the CDR3 DNA is kept; its 33 bases are in frame from base 1. Broader findings and caveats from the paper: Conclusions relied on cross-sectional statistical analysis, since the same donors could not be followed over many years. Zero-insertion analyses could be partly confounded by invariant T cells such as MAIT and iNKT, though diverse VJ usage argued against such confounding for most clonotypes. Compared with coincidental sharing between unrelated individuals, an excess of low generation-probability sequences was observed among out-of-frame TCR alpha sequences shared between twins. In beta out-of-frame sequences, excess twin sharing was weaker, because having fewer shared sequences lowered the signal-to-noise ratio. Abundant cord blood beta clonotypes carried fewer insertions; young adult naive repertoires showed a weaker similar trend, while memory repertoires showed none. Out-of-frame TCR alpha sharing in monozygotic twins was systematically underestimated by recombination models, whereas sharing between unrelated individuals was in agreement with the recombination models.

This clonotype was seen many times. Its antigen has not been determined. At one end the junction does not follow the germline gene, possibly because of a read error. The library was obtained by 5' RACE. TCRdb names Illumina HiSeq 2000 as the instrument used. Template switching introduced a universal primer binding site; the final cDNA contained a unique molecular identifier, enabling accurate counting of TCR cDNA molecules. Specific primers in the conserved constant-segment region were used to synthesize first-strand cDNA for the TCR alpha and beta chains. To control for contamination, every cDNA library was double barcoded, receiving both a SMART-Mk sample barcode and Illumina barcodes. TruSeq adapter sequences along with Illumina sample barcodes were introduced in two successive PCR steps. TCR alpha and beta cDNA libraries were sequenced on the Illumina HiSeq platform with custom primers. From the authors' description of their analysis: Raw reads were processed with MiGEC to extract unique molecular identifiers, and MiXCR was used to determine CDR3 positions. Recombination models were inferred per individual with the repgenHMM and IGoR tools using an EM algorithm. The tcR package in R was used for shared clonotype analysis, with sharing normalized by the product of cloneset sizes. Out-of-frame nonproductive sequences were analyzed to study raw recombination free of thymic and clonal selection effects. TCRdb redid the processing of the public reads, applying fastp at Q25 and MiXCR, and retained in-frame beta chains. Rows with a matching CDR3 protein are joined into one entry that keeps the most common DNA and genes. The V and J calls were determined by TCRdb, not by the authors. Here the sample has around 670,000 distinct CDR3 sequences; roughly 6% occur a single time. In total, the top ten clones hold 1.5% to 2% of the sample.

Only healthy Caucasian donors were included. Three unrelated non-twin adults were additionally sequenced: a male aged 18 to 29, a male aged 50 to 60 and a female aged 50 to 60. Using Miltenyi CD45RO+ enrichment and human naive T-cell isolation kits, memory (CD45RO+) and naive T cells were isolated from PBMC. The chain was built from TRBV27 and TRBJ2-7; the D gene cannot be named for sure. The sequence derives from a man younger than 35 in good health. The sample was naive T cells sorted from blood. The cell subset or site label, as the study defines it: cells isolated with a human naive T-cell isolation kit. The CDR3 in this case is CASTSRALLGF. The nucleotide sequence reads as follows: TGTGCCAGCACTTCTCGGGCACTTTTGGGTTTC.